This T cell receptor beta chain is from a study of glioma-infiltrating T cells after dendritic cell vaccination. Across the study: Patients received autologous tumor lysate-pulsed dendritic cell vaccination between about 2002 and 2012. Study results and caveats: Longer survival after dendritic cell vaccination followed higher pretreatment TIL content.

Amplification used 60 V beta primers and 13 J beta primers. Libraries were prepared by immunoSEQ multiplex PCR; TCRdb keeps only in-frame clonotypes and omits some of them. The table lists 100,000 or so clones, 90% of them singletons, with around 2.6% in the top ten. Indicated time point: after dendritic cell vaccination, including at tumor progression/relapse. PBMC were collected before vaccination, two weeks after the third vaccination, and at progression. V shed 0 bases and J shed 1 base, with 7 bases lying between them. CDR1 is SGHRS and CDR2 is YFSETQ in the germline V gene. There are 15 residues in the CDR3. In the case of this clone: Antigen unknown.

This sequence originates from a human donor with glioblastoma. This sample comprised blood, obtained after dendritic cell vaccination. This sequence joins TRBV5-1 and TRBJ2-2; the D is unclear. The DNA of the CDR3 is TGCGCCAGCAGCTTGGGTTCGGTGAACACCGGGGAGCTGTTTTTT. It yields the protein CASSLGSVNTGELFF.